The rows below give T cell receptor beta chains drawn from one sample of a study of patients and donors after allogeneic stem cell transplantation. MiXCR, run by TCRdb on the RT-PCR reads, gives a single entry per CDR3 protein. The table lists under 200,000 distinct CDR3 sequences, approximately 31% of them singletons. Sequences were obtained from blood, either unsorted or a sorted T cell fraction (not recorded which). The receptors shown here come from a human donor who was either an allogeneic HSCT recipient or a stem cell or donor lymphocyte infusion donor (not recorded which). It is not recorded whose cells these are; they may come from a transplant donor. Both conserved end residues are part of each CDR3. A D gene is named only where the DNA matches it firmly. Clone size is shown for a subset of rows, as once, few, many or a class of expanded clone.

13	TRBV29-1	-	TRBJ1-1	-	TGCAGCGTCGTTCCGTTGATGAACACTGAAGCTTTCTTT	CSVVPLMNTEAFF
14	TRBV6-2/TRBV6-3	TRBD1	TRBJ1-5	many	TGTGCCAGCAGCCGGACAGGGTGGGATCAGCCCCAGCATTTT	CASSRTGWDQPQHF
15	TRBV20-1	TRBD1	TRBJ2-3	-	TGCAGTGCAAGGCCGGGACAGGGGACCACAGATACGCAGTATTTT	CSARPGQGTTDTQYF
16	TRBV14	-	TRBJ2-2	-	TGTGCCAGCAGTCTTATCAGGGGAGGCAACACCGGGGAGCTGTTTTTT	CASSLIRGGNTGELFF
15	TRBV13	TRBD2	TRBJ2-5	-	TGTGCCAGCAGCATTAGTACTAGCGGGAGTGAGACCCAGTACTTC	CASSISTSGSETQYF
14	TRBV19	-	TRBJ2-1	few	TGTGCCAGTAGTATAGCGGCAGCCTACAATGAGCAGTTCTTC	CASSIAAAYNEQFF
14	TRBV12-3/TRBV12-4	-	TRBJ2-2	few	TGTGCCAGCAGTGGGACGATTAACACCGGGGAGCTGTTTTTT	CASSGTINTGELFF
11	TRBV15	-	TRBJ1-1	many	TGTGCCACCAGCACCGGCACTGAAGCTTTCTTT	CATSTGTEAFF
15	TRBV15	TRBD1	TRBJ1-4	few	TGTGCCACCAGCCTCGGGTGGACAGGGGAAAAGAAACTGTTTTTT	CATSLGWTGEKKLFF
15	TRBV6-5	-	TRBJ2-7	-	TGTGCCAGCAGTTACTCTTTCCGGGGATTTTACGAGCAGTACTTC	CASSYSFRGFYEQYF
11	TRBV7-9	-	TRBJ1-3	-	TGTGCCAGTCCCCGTGGAAACACCATATATTTT	CASPRGNTIYF
16	TRBV6-6	-	TRBJ2-7	-	TGTGCCAGCAGTTACAGTGTGGGACGGTACGACCTAGCCCTCTTCTTC	CASSYSVGRYDLALFF
16	TRBV15	TRBD2	TRBJ2-7	-	TGTGCCACCAGCAGAGAAGATCCGGGACTAGAAGGCGAGCAGTACTTC	CATSREDPGLEGEQYF
14	TRBV9	-	TRBJ2-2	few	TGTGCCAGCAGCGTAGACCTAAACACCGGGGAGCTGTTTTTT	CASSVDLNTGELFF
14	TRBV6-2/TRBV6-3	TRBD1	TRBJ1-1	-	TGTGCCAGCTCAAAGGGGGACAGAAACACTGAAGCTTTCTTT	CASSKGDRNTEAFF